This entry lists 25 T cell receptor beta chains sequenced from one sample in a study of PD-1 blockade in classical Hodgkin lymphoma (dated by TCRdb to the early 2020s). Library creation used the immunoSEQ multiplex PCR assay. Not all clones reach the TCRdb copy of this immuneACCESS table, which keeps in-frame sequences only. Checked studies attribute under half of the gap to unresolved V genes and leave the rest unexplained. For this sample there are 15,000 to 20,000 clones; roughly 65% appear just once. Jointly, the top ten make up 6.5% to 9% of the sample. The time point label for this specimen denotes: cycle 4 day 1 (C4D1), after 5 to 7 weeks of nivolumab. Every trial patient had relapsed following autologous stem cell transplantation, and prior brentuximab vedotin exposure was what differed among cohorts A, B and C. The material was peripheral blood mononuclear cells (PBMCs), obtained before the fourth cycle of nivolumab. These receptor sequences come from a human donor with classical Hodgkin lymphoma.

This rearrangement joins TRBV4-1 to TRBJ1-1; 10 bases are a match to TRBD1. Germline V gene sequence: CDR1 MGHRA, CDR2 YSYEKL. The V and J ends lost 5 bases and 0 bases, in that order; junction bases with no gene match: 12. This CDR3 contains 18 residues. CDR3: CASSSLLGQGNMNTEAFF. DNA of the CDR3: TGCGCCAGCAGCTCTCTATTGGGACAGGGGAATATGAACACTGAAGCTTTCTTT.

V gene TRBV27 combines with J gene TRBJ2-3; tentatively, D is TRBD2 (6 bases). Germline-derived CDR1 and CDR2 are MNHEY and SMNVEV (reference sequence). The V and J ends lost 5 bases and 0 bases respectively, with 12 bases between them. CDR3 length equals 15 residues. Written as DNA, the CDR3 is TGTGCCAGCAGTGTTATAGCGGCTAGCACAGATACGCAGTATTTT. This translates into CASSVIAASTDTQYF.

This clone has just a few counts. This sample includes further DNA sequences coding for the same CDR3. This rearrangement joins TRBV6-5 to TRBJ1-2; possibly TRBD1 for D (6 bases). Germline CDR1 and CDR2: MNHEY and SVGAGI. CDR3 length: 15 residues. The V end lost 0 bases, the J end lost 6 bases, and 14 bases lay between the germline ends. The CDR3 sequence: CASSYSRGGADGYTF. Here the CDR3 DNA reads TGTGCCAGCAGTTACTCGAGGGGGGGCGCCGATGGCTACACCTTC.

The rearrangement links TRBV11-2 to TRBJ2-7, with a weak D call TRBD1 (6 bases). Trimming removed 3 bases at V and 4 bases at J, with 19 bases between. The CDR3 sequence is 16 residues long. Germline-derived CDR1 and CDR2 are SGHAT and FQNNGV. CDR3 sequence (DNA): TGTGCCAGCAGCTTGGCATGGGGTGGGGGCCTTTACGAGCAGTACTTC. It yields the protein CASSLAWGGGLYEQYF.

The chain couples TRBV11-2 to TRBJ1-6; D might be TRBD1 (5 bases). The germline V gene encodes CDR1 SGHAT and CDR2 FQNNGV. This CDR3 spans 14 amino acids. V was shortened by 5 bases and J by 10 bases, with 15 bases between the two germline ends. The CDR3 reads CASSDRDRSSPLHF. DNA for the CDR3: TGTGCCAGCAGCGACCGGGACCGAAGCTCACCCCTCCACTTT.

Written as DNA, the CDR3 is TGTGCCAGCAGCTTCGACAGGGGGCAAAAATATGGCTACACCTTC. It specifies CASSFDRGQKYGYTF. The rearrangement joins TRBV7-9 to TRBJ1-2, with 10 nucleotides matching TRBD1. In germline, CDR1 is SEHNR, CDR2 FQNEAQ (reference sequence). V lost 3 bases and J lost 5; bases outside the gene matches: 6. The CDR3 is 15 amino acids.

This clone turned up a few times. The V call is TRBV19, the J call TRBJ1-5, with D hard to call. Germline V gene lookup returns CDR1 LNHDA and CDR2 SQIVND (reference sequence). This CDR3 has 15 residues. V gave up 3 bases and J gave up 1 base, with 10 bases separating them. The CDR3 sequence is CASSIGRWSNQPQHF. The CDR3, as DNA: TGTGCCAGTAGTATTGGGCGGTGGAGCAATCAGCCCCAGCATTTT.

This chain connects TRBV9 to TRBJ2-7; 7 nucleotides align to TRBD2. This CDR3 region has 16 residues. The germline V gene has CDR1 SGDLS and CDR2 YYNGEE. With V trimmed by 2 bases and J by 0 bases, 8 bases remained unmatched. CDR3 coding DNA: TGTGCCAGCAGCGTGGGGACCGGGACTACCTCCTACGAGCAGTACTTC. Its protein product is CASSVGTGTTSYEQYF. Using reference TRBV9 and TRBJ2-7 for the parts outside the CDR3, the full variable domain is DSGVTQTPKHLITATGQRVTLRCSPRSGDLSVYWYQQSLDQGLQFLIQYYNGEERAKGNILERFSAQQFPDLHSELNLSSLELGDSALYFCASSVGTGTTSYEQYFGPGTRLTVT.

This chain links TRBV14 with TRBJ2-7, with no clear D. The germline V gene encodes CDR1 SGHDN and CDR2 FVKESK. The germline V and J ends were trimmed by 1 base and 5 bases, with 9 bases remaining between them. The CDR3 runs to 13 residues. The CDR3 DNA reads as TGTGCCAGCAGCCAAGGGCTCGTCGACGAGCAGTACTTC. This sequence encodes CASSQGLVDEQYF.

The rearrangement joins TRBV4-1 to TRBJ1-1; no clear D gene. The CDR3 runs to 13 residues. Germline V gene sequence: CDR1 MGHRA, CDR2 YSYEKL. Between the trimmed V and J ends, which lost 4 bases and 3 bases, there was a span of 9 bases. CDR3 sequence reads: CASSRRPDTEAFF. Here the CDR3 DNA reads TGCGCCAGCAGCCGTCGACCGGACACTGAAGCTTTCTTT.

As concerns this clone: Germline and junction disagree at one end, which may indicate a read error. In DNA form, the CDR3 reads TGTGCCAGCAGCCAAAACTCTGCTATGAACACTGAAGCTTTCTTT. Amino acids: CASSQNSAMNTEAFF. V usage is TRBV4-1 and J usage is TRBJ1-1; no reliable D call. CDR1 and CDR2 (germline): MGHRA, YSYEKL. There are 15 residues in the CDR3.

This clone was detected a few times. This chain links TRBV27 with TRBJ2-5; TRBD1 might be the D (6 bases). In germline, CDR1 is MNHEY, CDR2 SMNVEV (reference sequence). This CDR3 has 14 amino acids. The V and J ends lost 5 bases and 1 base respectively, with 11 bases between them. CDR3 region: CASSPDRTQETQYF. CDR3 sequence (DNA): TGTGCCAGCAGTCCCGACAGGACCCAAGAGACCCAGTACTTC.

The chain employs TRBV6-6 and TRBJ2-7; either TRBD1 or TRBD2 may fit D (6 bases each). Germline V gene sequence: CDR1 MNHNY, CDR2 SVGAGI (reference sequence). V lost 0 bases to trimming and J lost 3 bases, with 9 bases between them. There are 14 residues in the CDR3. CDR3 residues: CASSYSGGRYEQYF. The CDR3, as DNA: TGTGCCAGCAGTTACTCTGGGGGGCGCTACGAGCAGTACTTC.

This chain uses TRBV28 with TRBJ1-1; maybe TRBD1 (5 bases). The CDR3 contains 12 residues. Trimming stripped 2 bases from V and 6 bases from J, with 7 bases between. CDR1 is MDHEN and CDR2 is SYDVKM in the germline V gene. CDR3 region: CASSLMGAEAFF. The CDR3 DNA reads TGTGCCAGCAGTTTAATGGGGGCTGAAGCTTTCTTT.

V is TRBV7-2 and J is TRBJ2-1; D may be TRBD2 (5 bases). This CDR3 comprises 12 residues. CDR1 and CDR2 from the germline V gene are SGHTA and FQGNSA. V was clipped by 8 bases and J by 8 bases, with 13 bases between them. The CDR3 loop is CASWTGVDEQFF. In nucleotides, the CDR3 is TGTGCCAGCTGGACCGGGGTTGATGAGCAGTTCTTC.

The chain employs TRBV18 and TRBJ1-3; D uncertain. Germline CDR1 reads KGHSH; CDR2 reads LQKENI. This CDR3 contains 16 residues. V lost 2 bases and J 0 bases, leaving 11 bases between the germline ends. The CDR3 protein is CASSPGVPSSGNTIYF. In nucleotides, the CDR3 is TGTGCCAGCTCACCAGGGGTTCCGAGCTCTGGAAACACCATATATTTT.

This chain uses TRBV15 with TRBJ1-2; no definite D call. This CDR3 spans 14 amino acids. CDR1 LNHNV and CDR2 YYDKDF come from the germline V gene (reference sequence). V lost 1 base to trimming and J lost 5 bases, with 11 bases between them. In nucleotides, the CDR3 is TGTGCCACCAGCAGAGCTGGACGGACGTATGGCTACACCTTC. This encodes CATSRAGRTYGYTF.

This clone was recorded once. The V gene is TRBV5-1, the J gene TRBJ1-1; TRBD1 matches at 9 bases. The CDR3 is made up of 14 amino acids. V shed 3 bases and J 6 bases; nucleotides not matched to a gene: 6. The germline CDR1 and CDR2 sequences are SGHRS and YFSETQ. In DNA, the CDR3 is TGCGCCAGCAGCTGGACAGGGGAGAGGCCTGAAGCTTTCTTT. Translating it yields CASSWTGERPEAFF.

This chain joins TRBV5-1 and TRBJ1-4, with a weak D call TRBD1 (6 bases). The CDR3 is made up of 16 amino acids. V was cut by 0 bases and J by 4 bases, with 13 bases left in between. Germline-derived CDR1 and CDR2 are SGHRS and YFSETQ. For the CDR3, the DNA is TGCGCCAGCAGCTTGGTCATAGGGGGGAGTAATGAAAAACTGTTTTTT. Protein product: CASSLVIGGSNEKLFF.

V usage is TRBV6-6 and J usage is TRBJ2-7; D is undetermined. Germline CDR1 and CDR2: MNHNY and SVGAGI (reference sequence). V lost 7 bases and J 4 bases, leaving 8 bases between the germline ends. The CDR3 loop spans 11 amino acids. For the CDR3, the DNA is TGTGCCAGCACCCCGACTTACGAGCAGTACTTC. Residues: CASTPTYEQYF.

The sample holds a few counts of this clone. V is TRBV27 and J is TRBJ2-7; D gene uncertain. V shed 4 bases and J shed 3 bases, with 13 bases lying between them. Per germline, CDR1 MNHEY and CDR2 SMNVEV (reference sequence). This CDR3 has 14 amino acids. CDR3 loop: CASSSSTSHYEQYF. The CDR3 nucleotides are TGTGCCAGCAGTTCGTCGACATCCCACTACGAGCAGTACTTC.

On this clone itself: One end of the junction varies from germline; a read error may be responsible. Additional DNA sequences in this sample encode the identical CDR3. The chain uses TRBV27 and TRBJ1-3; no definite D call. This CDR3 is built from 16 residues. The germline V gene has CDR1 MNHEY and CDR2 SMNVEV (reference sequence). The CDR3 DNA reads TGCGCCAGCAGTTTACGCCGCATTTACTCTGGAAACACCATATATTTT. This codes for CASSLRRIYSGNTIYF.

This clone was observed a few times. The chain combines TRBV4-1 with TRBJ1-2, with D possibly matching TRBD1 (6 bases). The V gene's germline CDR1 is MGHRA and CDR2 YSYEKL. V shed 5 bases and J shed 8 bases, with 21 bases lying between them. This CDR3 spans 15 amino acids. CDR3 nucleotides: TGCGCCAGCAGCAGGGGGTTCACAGAGGCCCACGGCTACACCTTC. Protein product: CASSRGFTEAHGYTF.

This clone has a handful of counts. V and J are TRBV2 and TRBJ2-3; D perhaps matches TRBD1 (6 bases). There are 16 residues in the CDR3. Germline V gene lookup returns CDR1 SNHLY and CDR2 FYNNEI. Trimming removed 3 bases from V and 0 bases from J, with 13 bases in between. The CDR3 sequence: CASSEGARPSTDTQYF. CDR3 in DNA: TGTGCCAGCAGTGAGGGGGCCAGGCCGAGCACAGATACGCAGTATTTT. Variable domain in full (rest from reference TRBV2 and TRBJ2-3): EPEVTQTPSHQVTQMGQEVILRCVPISNHLYFYWYRQILGQKVEFLVSFYNNEISEKSEIFDDQFSVERPDGSNFTLKIRSTKLEDSAMYFCASSEGARPSTDTQYFGPGTRLTVL.

The rearrangement joins TRBV2 to TRBJ2-1; the match to TRBD1 covers 8 bases. CDR3 length equals 15 residues. CDR1 and CDR2 from the germline V gene are SNHLY and FYNNEI. Losses at the gene ends were 5 bases for V and 8 bases for J; bases not matched to a gene: 11. CDR3 in DNA: TGTGCCAGCAGTACAGACAGGGGTATCTTCCATGAGCAGTTCTTC. Amino acid sequence: CASSTDRGIFHEQFF.